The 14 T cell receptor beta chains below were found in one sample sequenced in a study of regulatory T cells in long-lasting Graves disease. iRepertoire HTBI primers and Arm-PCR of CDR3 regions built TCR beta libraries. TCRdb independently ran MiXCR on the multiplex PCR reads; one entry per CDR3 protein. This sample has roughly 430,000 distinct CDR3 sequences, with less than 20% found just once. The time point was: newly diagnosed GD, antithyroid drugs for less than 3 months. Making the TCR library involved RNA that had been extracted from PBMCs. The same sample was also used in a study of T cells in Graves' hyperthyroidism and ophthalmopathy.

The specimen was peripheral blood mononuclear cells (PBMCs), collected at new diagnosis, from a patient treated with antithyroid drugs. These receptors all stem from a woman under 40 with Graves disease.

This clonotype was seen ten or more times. The CDR3 DNA is TGTGCCAGCAGTAAGGAACTAGCGGGATCCTACGAGCAGTACTTC. It is translated as CASSKELAGSYEQYF. The chain is built from TRBV12-3 or TRBV12-4 and TRBJ2-7; 10 bases align to TRBD2. The V and J ends lost 5 bases and 1 base, in that order; junction bases with no gene match: 5. This CDR3 spans 15 amino acids.

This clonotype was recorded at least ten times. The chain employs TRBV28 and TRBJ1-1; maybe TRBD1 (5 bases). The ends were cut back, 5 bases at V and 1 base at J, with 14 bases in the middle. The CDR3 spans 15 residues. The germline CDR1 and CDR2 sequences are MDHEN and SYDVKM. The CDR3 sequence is CASSLSGSRNTEAFF. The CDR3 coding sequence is TGTGCCAGCAGTCTCTCAGGGAGTAGGAACACTGAAGCTTTCTTT.

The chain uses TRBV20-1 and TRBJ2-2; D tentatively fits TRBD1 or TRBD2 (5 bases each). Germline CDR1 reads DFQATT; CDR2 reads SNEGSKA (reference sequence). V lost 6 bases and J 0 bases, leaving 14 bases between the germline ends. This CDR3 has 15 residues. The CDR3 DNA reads TGCAGTGCGCCTTTTCGAGGGGCGAACACCGGGGAGCTGTTTTTT. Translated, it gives CSAPFRGANTGELFF.

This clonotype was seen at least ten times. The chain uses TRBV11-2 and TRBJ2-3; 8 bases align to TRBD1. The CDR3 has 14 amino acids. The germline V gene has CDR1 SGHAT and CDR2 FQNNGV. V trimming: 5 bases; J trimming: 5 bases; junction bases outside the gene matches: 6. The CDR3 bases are TGTGCCAGCAGCGCTACAACAGGGGGAGATACGCAGTATTTT. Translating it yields CASSATTGGDTQYF.

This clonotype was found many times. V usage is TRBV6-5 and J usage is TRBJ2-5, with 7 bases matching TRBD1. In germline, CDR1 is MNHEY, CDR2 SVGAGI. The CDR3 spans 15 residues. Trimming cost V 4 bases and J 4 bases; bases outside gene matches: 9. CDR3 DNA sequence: TGTGCCAGCAGTTTCGCCACAGGGGAAGCAGAGACCCAGTACTTC. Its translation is CASSFATGEAETQYF.

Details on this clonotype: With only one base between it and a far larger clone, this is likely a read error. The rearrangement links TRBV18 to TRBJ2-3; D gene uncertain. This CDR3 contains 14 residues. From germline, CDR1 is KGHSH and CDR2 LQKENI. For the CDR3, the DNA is TGTGCCAGCTCACCACGAGGAGAGGAGACTGAATCTTTCTTT. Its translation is CASSPRGEETESFF. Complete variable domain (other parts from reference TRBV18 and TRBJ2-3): NAGVMQNPRHLVRRRGQEARLRCSPMKGHSHVYWYRQLPEEGLKFMVYLQKENIIDESGMPKERFSAEFPKEGPSILRIQQVVRGDSAAYFCASSPRGEETESFFGPGTRLTVL.

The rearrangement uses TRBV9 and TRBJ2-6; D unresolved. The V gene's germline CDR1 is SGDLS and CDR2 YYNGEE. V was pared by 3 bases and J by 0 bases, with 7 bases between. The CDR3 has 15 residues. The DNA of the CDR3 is TGTGCCAGCAGCGCACAGAGCTCTGGGGCCAACGTCCTGACTTTC. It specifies CASSAQSSGANVLTF.

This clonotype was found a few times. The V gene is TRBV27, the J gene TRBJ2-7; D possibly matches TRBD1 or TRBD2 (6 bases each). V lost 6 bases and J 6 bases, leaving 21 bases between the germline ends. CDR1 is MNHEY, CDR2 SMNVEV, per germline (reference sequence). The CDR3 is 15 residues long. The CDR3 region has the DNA TGTGCCAGCAGCCCGGACGGGGGCGTTTTGCGCGAGCAGTACTTC. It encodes CASSPDGGVLREQYF.

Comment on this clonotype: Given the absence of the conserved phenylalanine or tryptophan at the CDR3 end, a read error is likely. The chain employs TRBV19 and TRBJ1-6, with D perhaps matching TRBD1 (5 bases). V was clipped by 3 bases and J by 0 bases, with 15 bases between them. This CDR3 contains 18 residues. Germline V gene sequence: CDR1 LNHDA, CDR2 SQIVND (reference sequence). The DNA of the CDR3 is TGTGCCAGTAGTATCTGGGACCGACGAAGCTCCTATAATTCACCCCTCCACCTT. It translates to CASSIWDRRSSYNSPLHL.

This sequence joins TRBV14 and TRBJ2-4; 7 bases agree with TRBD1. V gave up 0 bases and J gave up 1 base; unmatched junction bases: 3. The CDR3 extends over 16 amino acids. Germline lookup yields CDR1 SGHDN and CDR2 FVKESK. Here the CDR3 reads CASSQDRRGAKNIQYF. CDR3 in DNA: TGTGCCAGCAGCCAAGATCGCAGGGGGGCCAAAAACATTCAGTACTTC.

This CDR3 reads CAISESPSDPLRTGELFF. CDR3 coding DNA: TGTGCCATCAGTGAGTCCCCTAGCGATCCACTGAGGACCGGGGAGCTGTTTTTT. V is TRBV10-3 and J is TRBJ2-2, with D perhaps matching TRBD2 (6 bases). Germline V gene data show CDR1 as ENHRY and CDR2 as SYGVKD. V lost 0 bases and J 5 bases, leaving 19 bases between the germline ends. The CDR3 is 18 amino acids.

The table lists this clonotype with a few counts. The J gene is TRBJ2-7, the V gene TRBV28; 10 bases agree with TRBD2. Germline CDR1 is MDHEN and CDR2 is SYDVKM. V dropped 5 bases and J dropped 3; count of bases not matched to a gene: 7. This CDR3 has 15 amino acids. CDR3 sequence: CASSLSGRGGYEQYF. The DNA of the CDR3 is TGTGCCAGCAGTCTGAGCGGGAGGGGAGGCTACGAGCAGTACTTC. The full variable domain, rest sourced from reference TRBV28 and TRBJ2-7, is DVKVTQSSRYLVKRTGEKVFLECVQDMDHENMFWYRQDPGLGLRLIYFSYDVKMKEKGDIPEGYSVSREKKERFSLILESASTNQTSMYLCASSLSGRGGYEQYFGPGTRLTVT.

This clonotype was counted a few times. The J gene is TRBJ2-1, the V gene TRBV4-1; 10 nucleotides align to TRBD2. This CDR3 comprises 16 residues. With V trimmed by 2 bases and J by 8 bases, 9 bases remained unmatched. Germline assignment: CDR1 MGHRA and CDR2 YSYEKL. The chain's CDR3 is CASSQLAGGHRDEQFF. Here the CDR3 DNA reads TGCGCCAGCAGCCAATTAGCGGGAGGCCACCGCGATGAGCAGTTCTTC.

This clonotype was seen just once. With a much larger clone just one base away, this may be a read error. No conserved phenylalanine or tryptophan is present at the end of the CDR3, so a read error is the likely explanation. The CDR3 loop reads CATSTNKEQFS. For the CDR3, the DNA is TGTGCCACCAGTACCAATAAGGAGCAGTTCTCC. This sequence joins TRBV24-1 and TRBJ2-1; D not resolved. The CDR3 consists of 11 residues. V gave up 6 bases and J gave up 10 bases, with 9 bases separating them. Looked up from germline, CDR1 is KGHDR and CDR2 is SFDVKD.